A selection of T cell receptor beta chains follows, all from one sample in a study of T cells in Graves' hyperthyroidism and ophthalmopathy. In TCRdb, the multiplex PCR reads were re-called with MiXCR into one record per CDR3 protein. The table records hundreds of thousands of distinct CDR3 sequences, 20% of them present only once. The sample comprised blood. The receptor set was obtained from a man in his thirties or forties with Graves' ophthalmopathy. Both conserved end residues are part of each CDR3. The order of the fields is D gene, CDR3 length, J gene, V gene, clone size, CDR3 protein, CDR3 DNA. A D gene is named only where the DNA matches it firmly. Clone size appears in some rows only: once, few, many, or a class for an expanded clone.

d_gene: .
len: 16
j_gene: TRBJ2-2
v_gene: TRBV6-1
abundance: few
CDR3aa: CASSITRGGNTGELFF
CDR3nt: TGTGCCAGCAGCATTACTAGGGGAGGGAACACCGGGGAGCTGTTTTTT

d_gene: TRBD2
len: 17
j_gene: TRBJ2-7
v_gene: TRBV6-2/TRBV6-3
abundance: .
CDR3aa: CASGTGTSDILPGEQYF
CDR3nt: TGTGCCAGCGGCACGGGGACTAGCGACATCTTGCCCGGCGAGCAGTACTTC

d_gene: TRBD2
len: 16
j_gene: TRBJ2-1
v_gene: TRBV20-1
abundance: many
CDR3aa: CSAEGSPGLANNEQFF
CDR3nt: TGCAGTGCTGAGGGGTCTCCGGGACTAGCGAACAATGAGCAGTTCTTC

d_gene: .
len: 15
j_gene: TRBJ2-1
v_gene: TRBV27
abundance: .
CDR3aa: CASSLRAPLYNEQFF
CDR3nt: TGTGCCAGCAGCCTCCGGGCTCCTCTCTACAATGAGCAGTTCTTC

d_gene: .
len: 14
j_gene: TRBJ1-1
v_gene: TRBV20-1
abundance: .
CDR3aa: CSALQGRGNTEAFF
CDR3nt: TGCAGTGCCCTACAGGGAAGAGGGAACACTGAAGCTTTCTTT

d_gene: TRBD2
len: 14
j_gene: TRBJ2-1
v_gene: TRBV6-1
abundance: .
CDR3aa: CASSIRTSGNEQFF
CDR3nt: TGTGCCAGCAGTATCCGGACTAGCGGTAATGAGCAGTTCTTC

d_gene: .
len: 15
j_gene: TRBJ1-3
v_gene: TRBV10-3
abundance: .
CDR3aa: CAISENRAAGNTIYF
CDR3nt: TGTGCCATCAGTGAGAATCGCGCGGCAGGAAACACCATATATTTT

d_gene: .
len: 13
j_gene: TRBJ2-7
v_gene: TRBV28
abundance: few
CDR3aa: CASSSARSDEQYF
CDR3nt: TGTGCCAGCAGTTCGGCCAGGTCGGACGAGCAGTACTTC

d_gene: .
len: 15
j_gene: TRBJ1-5
v_gene: TRBV28
abundance: .
CDR3aa: CASSLSWGVGQPQHF
CDR3nt: TGTGCCAGCAGTCTTAGCTGGGGCGTTGGTCAGCCCCAGCATTTT

d_gene: TRBD2
len: 15
j_gene: TRBJ2-5
v_gene: TRBV5-5
abundance: .
CDR3aa: CASSPGLAGPGTQYF
CDR3nt: TGTGCCAGCAGCCCTGGACTAGCGGGACCCGGAACCCAGTACTTC

d_gene: TRBD1
len: 14
j_gene: TRBJ1-2
v_gene: TRBV6-5
abundance: .
CDR3aa: CASSFNRGYYGYTF
CDR3nt: TGTGCCAGCAGTTTCAACAGGGGGTACTATGGCTACACCTTC

d_gene: TRBD2
len: 14
j_gene: TRBJ2-5
v_gene: TRBV28
abundance: many
CDR3aa: CASSTGLAGETQYF
CDR3nt: TGTGCCAGCAGTACGGGACTAGCGGGTGAGACCCAGTACTTC

d_gene: TRBD1
len: 15
j_gene: TRBJ2-6
v_gene: TRBV27
abundance: many
CDR3aa: CASSSDRAGANVLTF
CDR3nt: TGTGCCAGCAGCTCCGACAGGGCTGGGGCCAACGTCCTGACTTTC

d_gene: .
len: 13
j_gene: TRBJ2-1
v_gene: TRBV11-2
abundance: many
CDR3aa: CASSLEIGNEQFF
CDR3nt: TGTGCCAGCAGCTTAGAGATTGGGAATGAGCAGTTCTTC

d_gene: .
len: 15
j_gene: TRBJ1-5
v_gene: TRBV11-2
abundance: many
CDR3aa: CASSLDATGNQPQHF
CDR3nt: TGTGCCAGCAGCTTAGATGCCACGGGGAATCAGCCCCAGCATTTT

d_gene: .
len: 15
j_gene: TRBJ2-3
v_gene: TRBV11-2
abundance: .
CDR3aa: CASSLYGLVADTQYF
CDR3nt: TGTGCCAGCAGCTTATACGGCTTAGTGGCAGATACGCAGTATTTT

d_gene: .
len: 14
j_gene: TRBJ1-4
v_gene: TRBV7-9
abundance: few
CDR3aa: CASSLVVPNEKLFF
CDR3nt: TGTGCCAGCAGCTTAGTGGTTCCTAATGAAAAACTGTTTTTT

d_gene: TRBD2
len: 14
j_gene: TRBJ2-7
v_gene: TRBV20-1
abundance: few
CDR3aa: CSARVPSGRYEQYF
CDR3nt: TGCAGTGCTAGAGTCCCTAGCGGGAGATACGAGCAGTACTTC

d_gene: TRBD2
len: 14
j_gene: TRBJ2-1
v_gene: TRBV2
abundance: many
CDR3aa: CASSTTSGSNEQFF
CDR3nt: TGTGCCAGCAGTACTACTAGCGGGAGTAATGAGCAGTTCTTC

d_gene: TRBD1
len: 16
j_gene: TRBJ2-1
v_gene: TRBV11-2
abundance: many
CDR3aa: CASSGTGGGLYNEQFF
CDR3nt: TGTGCCAGCAGCGGGACAGGGGGGGGATTGTATAATGAGCAGTTCTTC

d_gene: .
len: 15
j_gene: TRBJ2-1
v_gene: TRBV15
abundance: .
CDR3aa: CATDLLGSPGDEQFF
CDR3nt: TGTGCCACCGACCTCCTCGGGAGTCCGGGTGATGAGCAGTTCTTC

d_gene: .
len: 14
j_gene: TRBJ2-1
v_gene: TRBV13
abundance: few
CDR3aa: CASSLGIGGDEQFF
CDR3nt: TGTGCCAGCAGCTTAGGTATAGGGGGTGATGAGCAGTTCTTC

d_gene: TRBD1
len: 13
j_gene: TRBJ2-7
v_gene: TRBV20-1
abundance: few
CDR3aa: CSATGTGSLEQYF
CDR3nt: TGCAGTGCTACCGGGACAGGGTCTCTCGAGCAGTACTTC

d_gene: TRBD2
len: 12
j_gene: TRBJ2-7
v_gene: TRBV20-1
abundance: many
CDR3aa: CSLPRGGGEQYF
CDR3nt: TGCAGTTTACCTCGGGGGGGCGGCGAGCAGTACTTC

d_gene: .
len: 14
j_gene: TRBJ2-7
v_gene: TRBV5-1
abundance: many
CDR3aa: CASSSFGHPYEQYF
CDR3nt: TGCGCCAGCAGCTCCTTCGGCCATCCCTACGAGCAGTACTTC

d_gene: .
len: 12
j_gene: TRBJ2-7
v_gene: TRBV18
abundance: .
CDR3aa: CASSPETNEQYF
CDR3nt: TGTGCCAGCTCACCAGAGACAAACGAGCAGTACTTC

d_gene: .
len: 16
j_gene: TRBJ2-2
v_gene: TRBV2
abundance: .
CDR3aa: CASSEQSQANTGELFF
CDR3nt: TGTGCCAGCAGTGAACAATCGCAGGCGAACACCGGGGAGCTGTTTTTT

d_gene: TRBD1
len: 14
j_gene: TRBJ2-7
v_gene: TRBV30
abundance: .
CDR3aa: CAWSADRGPYEQYF
CDR3nt: TGTGCCTGGAGTGCCGACAGGGGGCCCTACGAGCAGTACTTC

d_gene: TRBD2
len: 15
j_gene: TRBJ2-2
v_gene: TRBV9
abundance: few
CDR3aa: CASSPDPGGTGELFF
CDR3nt: TGTGCCAGCAGCCCAGACCCGGGGGGAACCGGGGAGCTGTTTTTT

d_gene: TRBD1
len: 14
j_gene: TRBJ2-1
v_gene: TRBV7-9
abundance: .
CDR3aa: CASSFPAGGYEQFF
CDR3nt: TGTGCCAGCAGCTTCCCGGCAGGGGGCTATGAGCAGTTCTTC

d_gene: .
len: 15
j_gene: TRBJ1-3
v_gene: TRBV9
abundance: .
CDR3aa: CASSVGNAAGNTIYF
CDR3nt: TGTGCCAGCAGCGTAGGAAACGCTGCGGGAAACACCATATATTTT

d_gene: TRBD1
len: 16
j_gene: TRBJ2-1
v_gene: TRBV11-2
abundance: .
CDR3aa: CASSLTPGTGFHEQFF
CDR3nt: TGTGCCAGCAGCTTAACCCCCGGGACAGGGTTTCATGAGCAGTTCTTC

d_gene: .
len: 13
j_gene: TRBJ2-1
v_gene: TRBV20-1
abundance: few
CDR3aa: CSAGPSAYNEQFF
CDR3nt: TGCAGTGCGGGTCCTTCGGCCTACAATGAGCAGTTCTTC

d_gene: .
len: 14
j_gene: TRBJ1-1
v_gene: TRBV3-1
abundance: many
CDR3aa: CASSQLGLQTGAFF
CDR3nt: TGTGCCAGCAGCCAGCTGGGACTGCAGACAGGAGCTTTCTTT

d_gene: TRBD2
len: 13
j_gene: TRBJ2-1
v_gene: TRBV5-1
abundance: .
CDR3aa: CASSRAGEGEQFF
CDR3nt: TGCGCCAGCAGCCGAGCGGGAGAGGGCGAGCAGTTCTTC

d_gene: .
len: 14
j_gene: TRBJ2-1
v_gene: TRBV18
abundance: few
CDR3aa: CASSPGSHDNEQFF
CDR3nt: TGTGCCAGCTCACCCGGGAGCCACGACAATGAGCAGTTCTTC

d_gene: TRBD1
len: 17
j_gene: TRBJ2-5
v_gene: TRBV28
abundance: many
CDR3aa: CASSLPSGTGYQETQYF
CDR3nt: TGTGCCAGCAGTTTACCGTCCGGGACAGGGTACCAAGAGACCCAGTACTTC

d_gene: TRBD1
len: 18
j_gene: TRBJ2-1
v_gene: TRBV5-1
abundance: .
CDR3aa: CTSSSRDRGQAGYNEQFF
CDR3nt: TGCACCAGCAGCTCCAGGGACAGGGGGCAAGCGGGTTACAATGAGCAGTTCTTC

d_gene: .
len: 13
j_gene: TRBJ2-3
v_gene: TRBV18
abundance: .
CDR3aa: CASSPPYADTQYF
CDR3nt: TGTGCCAGCTCACCGCCGTACGCAGATACGCAGTATTTT

d_gene: .
len: 14
j_gene: TRBJ1-1
v_gene: TRBV2
abundance: many
CDR3aa: CASSEGQGTTEAFF
CDR3nt: TGTGCCAGCAGTGAGGGGCAGGGCACCACTGAAGCTTTCTTT

d_gene: .
len: 15
j_gene: TRBJ1-1
v_gene: TRBV10-3
abundance: few
CDR3aa: CAISESKLMNTEAFF
CDR3nt: TGTGCCATCAGTGAGTCGAAACTGATGAACACTGAAGCTTTCTTT

d_gene: .
len: 14
j_gene: TRBJ2-5
v_gene: TRBV2
abundance: many
CDR3aa: CASSEGRGQETQYF
CDR3nt: TGTGCCAGCAGTGAAGGCAGGGGCCAAGAGACCCAGTACTTC

d_gene: TRBD1
len: 18
j_gene: TRBJ1-2
v_gene: TRBV6-1
abundance: few
CDR3aa: CASSDKGTGGASPYGYTF
CDR3nt: TGTGCCAGCAGTGATAAAGGGACAGGGGGCGCCTCTCCCTATGGCTACACCTTC

d_gene: .
len: 16
j_gene: TRBJ2-1
v_gene: TRBV16
abundance: .
CDR3aa: CASSQSTGRHYNEQFF
CDR3nt: TGTGCCAGCAGCCAATCAACAGGGAGGCACTACAATGAGCAGTTCTTC

d_gene: TRBD2
len: 15
j_gene: TRBJ2-2
v_gene: TRBV10-3
abundance: .
CDR3aa: CAILAGEAGTGELFF
CDR3nt: TGTGCCATACTAGCGGGAGAGGCTGGGACCGGGGAGCTGTTTTTT

d_gene: TRBD1
len: 15
j_gene: TRBJ2-3
v_gene: TRBV7-3
abundance: .
CDR3aa: CASSLIGQGTDTQYF
CDR3nt: TGTGCCAGCAGCTTAATCGGACAGGGGACAGATACGCAGTATTTT

d_gene: .
len: 15
j_gene: TRBJ2-2
v_gene: TRBV6-5
abundance: .
CDR3aa: CASSYTPRGTGELFF
CDR3nt: TGTGCCAGCAGTTACACACCTCGGGGCACCGGGGAGCTGTTTTTT

d_gene: .
len: 15
j_gene: TRBJ1-1
v_gene: TRBV2
abundance: many
CDR3aa: CASRLGRQMNTEAFF
CDR3nt: TGTGCCAGCAGGTTGGGTAGACAAATGAACACTGAAGCTTTCTTT

d_gene: .
len: 15
j_gene: TRBJ2-1
v_gene: TRBV28
abundance: .
CDR3aa: CASSSPAEPYNEQFF
CDR3nt: TGTGCCAGCAGTTCCCCAGCGGAACCCTACAATGAGCAGTTCTTC

d_gene: .
len: 13
j_gene: TRBJ1-1
v_gene: TRBV5-1
abundance: .
CDR3aa: CASSLELGRVAFF
CDR3nt: TGCGCCAGCAGCTTGGAATTGGGCAGGGTGGCTTTCTTT

d_gene: .
len: 9
j_gene: TRBJ2-7
v_gene: TRBV20-1
abundance: .
CDR3aa: CSATREQYF
CDR3nt: TGCAGTGCTACCCGCGAGCAGTACTTC

d_gene: TRBD2
len: 17
j_gene: TRBJ2-2
v_gene: TRBV4-3
abundance: .
CDR3aa: CASSQDLPGTRLGELFF
CDR3nt: TGCGCCAGCAGCCAAGATCTTCCCGGGACTAGGCTTGGGGAGCTGTTTTTT

d_gene: .
len: 14
j_gene: TRBJ1-5
v_gene: TRBV7-9
abundance: few
CDR3aa: CASSLANGNQPQHF
CDR3nt: TGTGCCAGCAGCTTGGCCAACGGCAATCAGCCCCAGCATTTT

d_gene: .
len: 15
j_gene: TRBJ1-6
v_gene: TRBV7-2
abundance: few
CDR3aa: CASSPGWGADSPLHF
CDR3nt: TGTGCCAGCAGCCCCGGGTGGGGCGCCGATTCACCCCTCCACTTT

d_gene: TRBD2
len: 16
j_gene: TRBJ2-7
v_gene: TRBV7-2
abundance: few
CDR3aa: CASSLWGTSGRDEQYF
CDR3nt: TGTGCCAGCAGCTTATGGGGGACTAGCGGGAGGGACGAGCAGTACTTC

d_gene: .
len: 14
j_gene: TRBJ2-1
v_gene: TRBV29-1
abundance: .
CDR3aa: CSAEDWSSYNEQFF
CDR3nt: TGCAGCGCCGAGGACTGGAGCTCCTACAATGAGCAGTTCTTC